This T cell receptor beta chain was observed in a study of cytomegalovirus exposure and HLA in healthy donors. The PCR contained 60 Vbeta and 13 Jbeta primers. Assay used: immunoSEQ multiplex PCR; TCRdb lists only in-frame clones, some missing. The table has 150,000 to 200,000 clones, 70% to 85% seen once; the top ten hold more than 3.5%. Looked up from germline, CDR1 is SGHNT and CDR2 is YYREEE (reference sequence). The CDR3 runs 17 residues. Trimming took off 4 bases at V and 0 bases at J, with 18 bases between the two ends. This chain joins TRBV5-4 and TRBJ2-3; no reliable D call. This receptor was taken from a man aged 35-49 years in good health and CMV-seronegative. Sequencing input: PBMCs. The CDR3 nucleotides are TGTGCCAGCAGCCCGGTCCCGTCCAAATATAGCACAGATACGCAGTATTTT. It specifies CASSPVPSKYSTDTQYF.